This TCR beta chain was sequenced during a study of CD8+ T cells in alopecia areata. Across the study: Twice a day, 5 to 10 mg of oral tofacitinib was administered to treated patients.

This CDR3 contains 16 residues. J was trimmed by 4 bases and V by 6 bases; bases with no gene match: 7. The germline gives CDR1 SNHLY, CDR2 FYNNEI. Reverse transcribed after extraction, RNA yielded cDNA as the sequencing template. The protocol was immunoSEQ multiplex PCR, while the TCRdb copy is restricted to in-frame clones and leaves out a portion. The data show 130,000 to 150,000 clones, 87% seen once. The specimen comprised CD8+ T cells sorted from blood, sampled at week 0. The V call is TRBV2, the J call TRBJ1-6; 9 bases line up with TRBD1. The clonotype originates from a human donor with alopecia areata. The CDR3 reads CASRPGTGIYNSPLHF. The CDR3 DNA reads TGTGCCAGCAGACCCGGGACAGGGATATATAATTCACCCCTCCACTTT. Using reference TRBV2 and TRBJ1-6 for the parts outside the CDR3, the full variable domain is EPEVTQTPSHQVTQMGQEVILRCVPISNHLYFYWYRQILGQKVEFLVSFYNNEISEKSEIFDDQFSVERPDGSNFTLKIRSTKLEDSAMYFCASRPGTGIYNSPLHFGNGTRLTVT.